This T cell receptor beta chain was recorded in a study of blood T cell repertoires in COVID-19. About the study: The United States, Italy and Spain supplied acute and convalescent COVID-19 samples. From T cells, B-cell-depleted T cells, or PBMCs came the material, which was cDNA or gDNA.

V was pared by 0 bases and J by 4 bases, with 14 bases between. CDR1 and CDR2 (germline): SGDLS, YYNGEE. The CDR3 loop spans 15 amino acids. Study processing details: How many nucleated cells were present was estimated from reference gene primer amplification. This table comes from immunoSEQ multiplex PCR, and its TCRdb copy is limited to in-frame clones, with some not included. V, J and clone size reflect that table, while D and trimming were determined from the DNA. This table holds 55,000 to 75,000 clones, around 80% found once. The genes are TRBV9 and TRBJ2-7; TRBD2 is a possible D gene (6 bases). The source material was peripheral blood. The receptor comes from a human donor in a cohort sampled during active COVID-19. The CDR3 is CASSVDTSRGYEQYF. CDR3 nucleotides: TGTGCCAGCAGCGTAGACACATCTCGGGGGTACGAGCAGTACTTC.